The 16 T cell receptor beta chains below come from one sample, sequenced in a study of shared clonotypes between healthy human individuals. Sequencing used immunoSEQ multiplex PCR; TCRdb keeps in-frame clones, though not all of them. The top ten clones hold about 0.057% of a sample with hundreds of thousands of clones, 90% to 96% of them seen once. Sequenced material: naive CD4+ T cells sorted from blood. Specified subset: CD45RA+ positively selected. Receptors were obtained from a woman aged 25 to 39 in good health.

V gene TRBV28 combines with J gene TRBJ1-4, with TRBD1 as a possible D gene (6 bases). Trimming stripped 2 bases from V and 8 bases from J, with 9 bases between. Germline V CDR1 and CDR2: MDHEN, SYDVKM. The CDR3 covers 13 residues. The CDR3 region is CASSLGGQEKLFF. CDR3 nucleotides: TGTGCCAGCAGTTTAGGGGGGCAAGAAAAACTGTTTTTT.

The rearrangement links TRBV5-4 to TRBJ2-7; 9 bases line up with TRBD2. Losses at the gene ends were 4 bases for V and 3 bases for J; bases not matched to a gene: 17. The CDR3 totals 18 residues. In germline, CDR1 is SGHNT, CDR2 YYREEE (reference sequence). In DNA form, the CDR3 reads TGTGCCAGCAGCCCCTACCTACCTCTAGCGGGATTATACTACGAGCAGTACTTC. Amino acids: CASSPYLPLAGLYYEQYF.

V usage is TRBV27 and J usage is TRBJ2-7; 11 bases agree with TRBD1. V trimming: 0 bases; J trimming: 6 bases; junction bases outside the gene matches: 10. The CDR3 is 17 residues long. Per germline, CDR1 MNHEY and CDR2 SMNVEV (reference sequence). The CDR3 bases are TGTGCCAGCAGTTTATCCCCCAGGACAGGGGGCGGTCGCGAGCAGTACTTC. Protein sequence: CASSLSPRTGGGREQYF.

V usage is TRBV2 and J usage is TRBJ1-3, with 8 bases aligning to TRBD1. This CDR3 comprises 15 residues. Germline CDR1 reads SNHLY; CDR2 reads FYNNEI. V lost 4 bases and J lost 7; bases outside the gene matches: 9. DNA for the CDR3: TGTGCCAGCAGTGTGCGTCAGGGGGCTTGGAACACCATATATTTT. Protein: CASSVRQGAWNTIYF.

This chain connects TRBV4-1 to TRBJ1-6; D uncertain. CDR3 length equals 17 residues. Between the trimmed V and J ends, which lost 0 bases and 10 bases, there was a span of 19 bases. Germline CDR1 reads MGHRA; CDR2 reads YSYEKL. In DNA, the CDR3 is TGCGCCAGCAGCCAAGAATGGCCCGGGCCCGCAGGATCACCCCTCCACTTT. As protein: CASSQEWPGPAGSPLHF.

The chain is built from TRBV10-2 and TRBJ2-7; 8 nucleotides align to TRBD1. V shed 5 bases, J shed 3 bases, and the junction held 6 bases outside the gene matches. The CDR3 is 14 residues long. The germline CDR1 and CDR2 sequences are WSHSY and SAAADI. This CDR3 reads CASSPGTGLYEQYF. CDR3 DNA: TGCGCCAGCAGTCCCGGGACAGGCCTCTACGAGCAGTACTTC.

The chain has TRBV6-6 and TRBJ2-2, with a possible D match to TRBD2 (6 bases). Trimming removed 4 bases from V and 5 bases from J, with 8 bases in between. Germline V gene sequence: CDR1 MNHNY, CDR2 SVGAGI (reference sequence). This CDR3 spans 13 amino acids. CDR3 nucleotide sequence: TGTGCCAGCAGTTCCCGGGGGACCGGGGAGCTGTTTTTT. Protein product: CASSSRGTGELFF.

V and J are TRBV2 and TRBJ2-2; the D gene is possibly TRBD1 (6 bases). The CDR3 sequence is 16 residues long. Trimming took off 7 bases at V and 2 bases at J, with 17 bases between the two ends. Germline CDR1 reads SNHLY; CDR2 reads FYNNEI. CDR3: CASTKEDRVNTGELFF. The CDR3 DNA is TGTGCCAGCACGAAGGAGGACAGAGTAAACACCGGGGAGCTGTTTTTT.

The V gene is TRBV5-4, the J gene TRBJ2-1; unclear D gene. Per germline, CDR1 SGHNT and CDR2 YYREEE (reference sequence). The CDR3 covers 16 residues. Between the trimmed V and J ends, which lost 0 bases and 5 bases, there was a span of 15 bases. The CDR3 sequence is CASSLGRRNENNEQFF. The CDR3 DNA follows: TGTGCCAGCAGCTTGGGACGGCGAAACGAGAACAATGAGCAGTTCTTC.

The chain uses TRBV28 and TRBJ2-7; possible D gene TRBD2, 5 bases. The V gene lost 5 bases and the J gene lost 7 bases, with 9 bases spanning the gap. The germline CDR1 and CDR2 sequences are MDHEN and SYDVKM. There are 11 residues in the CDR3. CDR3 coding DNA: TGTGCCAGCAGTCCCAGAGGGGAGCAGTACTTC. Translated: CASSPRGEQYF.

The rearrangement links TRBV18 to TRBJ1-1; D not resolved. The CDR3 totals 15 residues. Deletions cut 1 base from V and 0 bases from J, with 9 bases between. Germline values: CDR1 KGHSH, CDR2 LQKENI. Written as DNA, the CDR3 is TGTGCCAGCTCACCACTGGAGAGACTGAACACTGAAGCTTTCTTT. Translating gives CASSPLERLNTEAFF.

The CDR3 DNA reads TGTGCCAGCTCACCACAAAAGCGGGAGGGTACGGAGACCCAGTACTTC. This gives the protein CASSPQKREGTETQYF. The rearrangement uses TRBV18 and TRBJ2-5, with TRBD2 matching 10 bases. This CDR3 is built from 16 residues. The J segment lost 5 bases and the V segment lost 1 base, leaving 7 bases of the junction unmatched. CDR1 is KGHSH, CDR2 LQKENI, per germline.

V is TRBV11-2 and J is TRBJ2-7; D is unresolved. V shed 0 bases and J shed 7 bases, with 7 bases lying between them. This CDR3 is built from 12 residues. Germline CDR1 SGHAT, CDR2 FQNNGV. CDR3 sequence reads: CASSLDLWEQYF. CDR3 DNA: TGTGCCAGCAGCTTAGATCTCTGGGAGCAGTACTTC.

The chain carries TRBV4-1 and TRBJ2-1; 8 bases are shared with TRBD1. Germline CDR1 reads MGHRA; CDR2 reads YSYEKL. CDR3 length equals 14 residues. V dropped 4 bases and J dropped 4; count of bases not matched to a gene: 3. This chain's CDR3 is CASSPGGEYNEQFF. CDR3 sequence (DNA): TGCGCCAGCAGCCCAGGGGGCGAGTACAATGAGCAGTTCTTC.

CDR3 sequence: CASSLGLAGGADEQFF. In nucleotides, the CDR3 is TGCGCCAGCAGCTTGGGACTAGCGGGAGGCGCGGATGAGCAGTTCTTC. The J gene is TRBJ2-1, the V gene TRBV5-1; TRBD2 aligns across 13 bases. The CDR3 consists of 16 residues. Germline V gene data show CDR1 as SGHRS and CDR2 as YFSETQ. With 0 bases clipped from V and 8 bases from J, the junction kept 5 bases outside the gene matches.

J is TRBJ1-5 and V is TRBV2; TRBD1 agrees at 7 bases. With V trimmed by 6 bases and J by 1 base, 12 bases remained unmatched. The CDR3 extends over 17 amino acids. From germline, CDR1 is SNHLY and CDR2 FYNNEI. CDR3 in DNA: TGTGCCAGCAGGGACCGTACGACAGGGAAAAGCAATCAGCCCCAGCATTTT. Residues: CASRDRTTGKSNQPQHF.